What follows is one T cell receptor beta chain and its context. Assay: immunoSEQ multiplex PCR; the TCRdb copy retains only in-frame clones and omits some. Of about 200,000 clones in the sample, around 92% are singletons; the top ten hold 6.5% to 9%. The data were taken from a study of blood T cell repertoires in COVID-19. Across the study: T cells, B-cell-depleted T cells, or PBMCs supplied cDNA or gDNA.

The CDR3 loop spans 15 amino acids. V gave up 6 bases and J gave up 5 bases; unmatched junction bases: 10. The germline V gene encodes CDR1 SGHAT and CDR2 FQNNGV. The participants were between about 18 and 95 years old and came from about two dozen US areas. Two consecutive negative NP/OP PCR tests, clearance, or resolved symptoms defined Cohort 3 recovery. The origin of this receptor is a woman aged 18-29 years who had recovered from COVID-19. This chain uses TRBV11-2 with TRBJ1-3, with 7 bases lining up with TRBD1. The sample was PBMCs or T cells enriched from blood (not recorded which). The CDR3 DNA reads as TGTGCCAGCAGTTCCTTGAGACAGGGCAGAAACACCATATATTTT. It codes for CASSSLRQGRNTIYF. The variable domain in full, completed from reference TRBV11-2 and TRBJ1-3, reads EAGVAQSPRYKIIEKRQSVAFWCNPISGHATLYWYQQILGQGPKLLIQFQNNGVVDDSQLPKDRFSAERLKGVDSTLKIQPAKLEDSAVYLCASSSLRQGRNTIYFGEGSWLTVV.